The rows below give T cell receptor beta chains drawn from one sample of a study of Ad26.COV2.S vaccination and SARS-CoV-2 variants. Here immunoSEQ multiplex PCR was the method, and the copy in TCRdb shows in-frame clones only, minus some. The table shows some 350,000 clones, with about 90% occurring only once. The starting material was peripheral blood, obtained after recovery from COVID-19. The receptors derive from a human donor who had recovered from COVID-19. Both conserved end residues are part of each CDR3. The order of the fields is D gene, J gene, clone size, V gene, CDR3 DNA, CDR3 protein. A D gene is named only where the DNA matches it firmly. Clone sizes are given selectively: once, few, many, or a class where the clone is expanded.

TRBD2 TRBJ2-7 . TRBV4-1 TGCGCCAGCAGCCAAGTTGCTCGGGGGGGGTCCTACGAGCAGTACTTC CASSQVARGGSYEQYF
. TRBJ1-1 . TRBV20-1 TGCAGTGCTAGTCTGGCGTCGAAACGGACTGAAGCTTTCTTT CSASLASKRTEAFF
TRBD2 TRBJ2-3 . TRBV4-2 TGTGCCAGCAGCCAAGGGATCGGGGGGACCGGGACAGATACGCAGTATTTT CASSQGIGGTGTDTQYF
TRBD1 TRBJ1-4 . TRBV13 TGTGTCAGCAGCCACCGGGACAGGGGTGAAAAACTGTTTTTT CVSSHRDRGEKLFF
. TRBJ2-7 . TRBV27 TGTGCCAGCAGTTTTTCCGGTGACAATCCCTCCTACGAGCAGTACTTC CASSFSGDNPSYEQYF
TRBD2 TRBJ2-5 once TRBV5-1 TGCGCCAGCAGCCCCGGACTAGCGGGCCAGGAGACCCAGTACTTC CASSPGLAGQETQYF
. TRBJ1-5 . TRBV5-6 TGTGCCAGCAGCTTGGGGAGGGGTAGCAATCAGCCCCAGCATTTT CASSLGRGSNQPQHF
. TRBJ2-3 . TRBV12-3/TRBV12-4 TGTGCCAGCAGCCCACCCAGGCACGAGCAGTATTTT CASSPPRHEQYF
. TRBJ2-3 . TRBV2 TGTGCCAGCAGGAACAGTTACACAGATACGCAGTATTTT CASRNSYTDTQYF
. TRBJ2-7 . TRBV27 TGTGCCAGCAGTTTCGGCGGTGGCCTTGTGAACGAGCAGTACTTC CASSFGGGLVNEQYF
TRBD2 TRBJ2-7 once TRBV7-3 TGTGCCAGCAGCTTTCTAGCGGGGGACTCCTACGAGCAGTACTTC CASSFLAGDSYEQYF
. TRBJ1-2 . TRBV27 TGTGCCAGCAGTTTGACCCCACAGGGCCTCTATGGCTACACCTTC CASSLTPQGLYGYTF
TRBD1 TRBJ1-1 . TRBV6-5 TGTGCCAGCCAGCAAGGGGGCGCACCGTTCACTGAAGCTTTCTTT CASQQGGAPFTEAFF
TRBD1 TRBJ2-3 . TRBV29-1 TGCAGCGTTGCCGACCCCGGGACAGCCACAGATACGCAGTATTTT CSVADPGTATDTQYF
. TRBJ2-1 . TRBV12-3/TRBV12-4 TGTGCCAGCAGTTTGGTAGTTGGTGAGCAGTTCTTC CASSLVVGEQFF
TRBD1 TRBJ1-1 . TRBV18 TGTGCCAGCTCACCACGCCGGACAGGGGGCGCAAGGAACACTGAAGCTTTCTTT CASSPRRTGGARNTEAFF
TRBD1 TRBJ2-5 . TRBV9 TGTGCCAGCAGCGTCTCCGGACAGGAACGAGAGACCCAGTACTTC CASSVSGQERETQYF
TRBD1 TRBJ1-5 . TRBV25-1 TGTGCCAGCAGTACGACAGGGGGCAATCAGCCCCAGCATTTT CASSTTGGNQPQHF
. TRBJ1-2 . TRBV7-8 TGTGCCAGCAGCTTAGAGAGTAATCGGTTTCGGAGGGGCTATGGCTACACCTTC CASSLESNRFRRGYGYTF
TRBD2 TRBJ2-1 . TRBV4-3 TGCGCCAGCAGCCAGGCGGGACTAGCGGGGCCGAGGGGCTACAATGAGCAGTTCTTC CASSQAGLAGPRGYNEQFF
. TRBJ1-1 . TRBV6-4 TGTGCCAGCAGTGACAAACAGCTGAACACTGAAGCTTTCTTT CASSDKQLNTEAFF
. TRBJ1-2 . TRBV9 TGTGCCAGCAGCGTAGGAACGCAGAGCCGGGGCTACACCTTC CASSVGTQSRGYTF
TRBD1 TRBJ1-5 . TRBV4-1 TGCGCCAGCAGCACACAGACGGGACAGGGGATTCAGCCCCAGCATTTT CASSTQTGQGIQPQHF
. TRBJ2-2 . TRBV27 TGTGCCAGCAGTTTGAATCATGACGGTTCGAACACCGGGGAGCTGTTTTTT CASSLNHDGSNTGELFF
. TRBJ1-1 . TRBV19 TGTGCCAGTATCCAGGGATCCCTTGACACTGAAGCTTTCTTT CASIQGSLDTEAFF
. TRBJ2-7 . TRBV6-5 TGTGCCAGCAACCCGACAGGGAGGCCCTCCTACGAGCAGTACTTC CASNPTGRPSYEQYF
. TRBJ2-2 . TRBV11-2 TGTGCCAGCACCCCATCCGGCTGGGGTACGAACACCGGGGAGCTGTTTTTT CASTPSGWGTNTGELFF
. TRBJ2-2 . TRBV11-2 TGTGCCAGCAGCGTACTCGGCTTCAACACCGGGGAGCTGTTTTTT CASSVLGFNTGELFF
. TRBJ1-4 once TRBV6-5 TGTGCCACTAGAAACAGGCGGGGTAATGAAAAACTGTTTTTT CATRNRRGNEKLFF
. TRBJ1-2 . TRBV5-4 TGTGCCAGCAGCTGGTACAGCCTCAACTATGGCTACACCTTC CASSWYSLNYGYTF
TRBD1 TRBJ1-1 . TRBV29-1 TGCAGCGCCAATGCCGGGACAGGTGGCACTGAAGCTTTCTTT CSANAGTGGTEAFF
. TRBJ1-1 . TRBV14 TGTGCCAGCAGCCAAGACCCGAACACTGAAGCTTTCTTT CASSQDPNTEAFF
. TRBJ1-2 . TRBV15 TGTGCCACCAGCAGAGGGGGGGTGGACTATGGCTACACCTTC CATSRGGVDYGYTF
. TRBJ1-1 . TRBV6-5 TGTGCCAGCAACTGGGACTACCAGGGATCAGATGAAGCTTTCTTT CASNWDYQGSDEAFF